This TCR beta chain originates from a study of radiotherapy plus CTLA-4 blockade in lung cancer. General observations from the study: Early shifts in blood T cell clones, with interferon-beta, reportedly predicted response best. Radiotherapy with ipilimumab was followed by blood expansion of tumor-derived clones.

The repertoire was sequenced with immunoSEQ multiplex PCR; TCRdb's copy has only in-frame clones and lacks some. This table has some 37,000 clones, around 79% appearing once. As to this clone: Its antigen remains unknown.

The source was peripheral blood, collected from a patient treated with radiotherapy plus ipilimumab. This TCR came from a human donor with non-small cell lung cancer who had stable disease on radiotherapy plus ipilimumab.

CDR3 in amino acids: CASSLVRNTGELFF. The DNA for the CDR3 is TGTGCCAGCAGCTTAGTCAGGAACACCGGGGAGCTGTTTTTT. The gene calls are TRBV7-2 and TRBJ2-2; D gene uncertain. The CDR3 consists of 14 residues. CDR1 and CDR2 from the germline V gene are SGHTA and FQGNSA. Trimming removed 1 base at V and 1 base at J, with 4 bases between.